This T cell receptor (beta chain) derives from a study of shared clonotypes between healthy human individuals. The CDR3 extends over 14 amino acids. Germline assignment: CDR1 SGHTA and CDR2 FQGTGA. Trimming removed 1 base at V and 6 bases at J, with 10 bases between. The method was immunoSEQ multiplex PCR; TCRdb's version includes in-frame clones alone and lacks a portion of them. Among hundreds of thousands of clones listed, approximately 95% were seen once. On this clone itself: As yet, its antigen is unknown.

CD45RO-negative, CCR7-selected cells formed the naive CD8 fraction, which excluded terminally differentiated effector memory CD45RA+ cells. Study conclusions and caveats: Some naive CD4 clonotypes, approximately 4.5%, turned up in common across four donors.

The gene calls are TRBV7-3 and TRBJ2-1, with D uncertain. This clonotype originated in a woman aged 30 to 39 in good health. Sequencing was done on a sample of naive CD8+ T cells sorted from blood. For the CDR3, the DNA is TGTGCCAGCAGCTTAAGTGAGGAGAGCAATGAGCAGTTCTTC. Translation gives CASSLSEESNEQFF.